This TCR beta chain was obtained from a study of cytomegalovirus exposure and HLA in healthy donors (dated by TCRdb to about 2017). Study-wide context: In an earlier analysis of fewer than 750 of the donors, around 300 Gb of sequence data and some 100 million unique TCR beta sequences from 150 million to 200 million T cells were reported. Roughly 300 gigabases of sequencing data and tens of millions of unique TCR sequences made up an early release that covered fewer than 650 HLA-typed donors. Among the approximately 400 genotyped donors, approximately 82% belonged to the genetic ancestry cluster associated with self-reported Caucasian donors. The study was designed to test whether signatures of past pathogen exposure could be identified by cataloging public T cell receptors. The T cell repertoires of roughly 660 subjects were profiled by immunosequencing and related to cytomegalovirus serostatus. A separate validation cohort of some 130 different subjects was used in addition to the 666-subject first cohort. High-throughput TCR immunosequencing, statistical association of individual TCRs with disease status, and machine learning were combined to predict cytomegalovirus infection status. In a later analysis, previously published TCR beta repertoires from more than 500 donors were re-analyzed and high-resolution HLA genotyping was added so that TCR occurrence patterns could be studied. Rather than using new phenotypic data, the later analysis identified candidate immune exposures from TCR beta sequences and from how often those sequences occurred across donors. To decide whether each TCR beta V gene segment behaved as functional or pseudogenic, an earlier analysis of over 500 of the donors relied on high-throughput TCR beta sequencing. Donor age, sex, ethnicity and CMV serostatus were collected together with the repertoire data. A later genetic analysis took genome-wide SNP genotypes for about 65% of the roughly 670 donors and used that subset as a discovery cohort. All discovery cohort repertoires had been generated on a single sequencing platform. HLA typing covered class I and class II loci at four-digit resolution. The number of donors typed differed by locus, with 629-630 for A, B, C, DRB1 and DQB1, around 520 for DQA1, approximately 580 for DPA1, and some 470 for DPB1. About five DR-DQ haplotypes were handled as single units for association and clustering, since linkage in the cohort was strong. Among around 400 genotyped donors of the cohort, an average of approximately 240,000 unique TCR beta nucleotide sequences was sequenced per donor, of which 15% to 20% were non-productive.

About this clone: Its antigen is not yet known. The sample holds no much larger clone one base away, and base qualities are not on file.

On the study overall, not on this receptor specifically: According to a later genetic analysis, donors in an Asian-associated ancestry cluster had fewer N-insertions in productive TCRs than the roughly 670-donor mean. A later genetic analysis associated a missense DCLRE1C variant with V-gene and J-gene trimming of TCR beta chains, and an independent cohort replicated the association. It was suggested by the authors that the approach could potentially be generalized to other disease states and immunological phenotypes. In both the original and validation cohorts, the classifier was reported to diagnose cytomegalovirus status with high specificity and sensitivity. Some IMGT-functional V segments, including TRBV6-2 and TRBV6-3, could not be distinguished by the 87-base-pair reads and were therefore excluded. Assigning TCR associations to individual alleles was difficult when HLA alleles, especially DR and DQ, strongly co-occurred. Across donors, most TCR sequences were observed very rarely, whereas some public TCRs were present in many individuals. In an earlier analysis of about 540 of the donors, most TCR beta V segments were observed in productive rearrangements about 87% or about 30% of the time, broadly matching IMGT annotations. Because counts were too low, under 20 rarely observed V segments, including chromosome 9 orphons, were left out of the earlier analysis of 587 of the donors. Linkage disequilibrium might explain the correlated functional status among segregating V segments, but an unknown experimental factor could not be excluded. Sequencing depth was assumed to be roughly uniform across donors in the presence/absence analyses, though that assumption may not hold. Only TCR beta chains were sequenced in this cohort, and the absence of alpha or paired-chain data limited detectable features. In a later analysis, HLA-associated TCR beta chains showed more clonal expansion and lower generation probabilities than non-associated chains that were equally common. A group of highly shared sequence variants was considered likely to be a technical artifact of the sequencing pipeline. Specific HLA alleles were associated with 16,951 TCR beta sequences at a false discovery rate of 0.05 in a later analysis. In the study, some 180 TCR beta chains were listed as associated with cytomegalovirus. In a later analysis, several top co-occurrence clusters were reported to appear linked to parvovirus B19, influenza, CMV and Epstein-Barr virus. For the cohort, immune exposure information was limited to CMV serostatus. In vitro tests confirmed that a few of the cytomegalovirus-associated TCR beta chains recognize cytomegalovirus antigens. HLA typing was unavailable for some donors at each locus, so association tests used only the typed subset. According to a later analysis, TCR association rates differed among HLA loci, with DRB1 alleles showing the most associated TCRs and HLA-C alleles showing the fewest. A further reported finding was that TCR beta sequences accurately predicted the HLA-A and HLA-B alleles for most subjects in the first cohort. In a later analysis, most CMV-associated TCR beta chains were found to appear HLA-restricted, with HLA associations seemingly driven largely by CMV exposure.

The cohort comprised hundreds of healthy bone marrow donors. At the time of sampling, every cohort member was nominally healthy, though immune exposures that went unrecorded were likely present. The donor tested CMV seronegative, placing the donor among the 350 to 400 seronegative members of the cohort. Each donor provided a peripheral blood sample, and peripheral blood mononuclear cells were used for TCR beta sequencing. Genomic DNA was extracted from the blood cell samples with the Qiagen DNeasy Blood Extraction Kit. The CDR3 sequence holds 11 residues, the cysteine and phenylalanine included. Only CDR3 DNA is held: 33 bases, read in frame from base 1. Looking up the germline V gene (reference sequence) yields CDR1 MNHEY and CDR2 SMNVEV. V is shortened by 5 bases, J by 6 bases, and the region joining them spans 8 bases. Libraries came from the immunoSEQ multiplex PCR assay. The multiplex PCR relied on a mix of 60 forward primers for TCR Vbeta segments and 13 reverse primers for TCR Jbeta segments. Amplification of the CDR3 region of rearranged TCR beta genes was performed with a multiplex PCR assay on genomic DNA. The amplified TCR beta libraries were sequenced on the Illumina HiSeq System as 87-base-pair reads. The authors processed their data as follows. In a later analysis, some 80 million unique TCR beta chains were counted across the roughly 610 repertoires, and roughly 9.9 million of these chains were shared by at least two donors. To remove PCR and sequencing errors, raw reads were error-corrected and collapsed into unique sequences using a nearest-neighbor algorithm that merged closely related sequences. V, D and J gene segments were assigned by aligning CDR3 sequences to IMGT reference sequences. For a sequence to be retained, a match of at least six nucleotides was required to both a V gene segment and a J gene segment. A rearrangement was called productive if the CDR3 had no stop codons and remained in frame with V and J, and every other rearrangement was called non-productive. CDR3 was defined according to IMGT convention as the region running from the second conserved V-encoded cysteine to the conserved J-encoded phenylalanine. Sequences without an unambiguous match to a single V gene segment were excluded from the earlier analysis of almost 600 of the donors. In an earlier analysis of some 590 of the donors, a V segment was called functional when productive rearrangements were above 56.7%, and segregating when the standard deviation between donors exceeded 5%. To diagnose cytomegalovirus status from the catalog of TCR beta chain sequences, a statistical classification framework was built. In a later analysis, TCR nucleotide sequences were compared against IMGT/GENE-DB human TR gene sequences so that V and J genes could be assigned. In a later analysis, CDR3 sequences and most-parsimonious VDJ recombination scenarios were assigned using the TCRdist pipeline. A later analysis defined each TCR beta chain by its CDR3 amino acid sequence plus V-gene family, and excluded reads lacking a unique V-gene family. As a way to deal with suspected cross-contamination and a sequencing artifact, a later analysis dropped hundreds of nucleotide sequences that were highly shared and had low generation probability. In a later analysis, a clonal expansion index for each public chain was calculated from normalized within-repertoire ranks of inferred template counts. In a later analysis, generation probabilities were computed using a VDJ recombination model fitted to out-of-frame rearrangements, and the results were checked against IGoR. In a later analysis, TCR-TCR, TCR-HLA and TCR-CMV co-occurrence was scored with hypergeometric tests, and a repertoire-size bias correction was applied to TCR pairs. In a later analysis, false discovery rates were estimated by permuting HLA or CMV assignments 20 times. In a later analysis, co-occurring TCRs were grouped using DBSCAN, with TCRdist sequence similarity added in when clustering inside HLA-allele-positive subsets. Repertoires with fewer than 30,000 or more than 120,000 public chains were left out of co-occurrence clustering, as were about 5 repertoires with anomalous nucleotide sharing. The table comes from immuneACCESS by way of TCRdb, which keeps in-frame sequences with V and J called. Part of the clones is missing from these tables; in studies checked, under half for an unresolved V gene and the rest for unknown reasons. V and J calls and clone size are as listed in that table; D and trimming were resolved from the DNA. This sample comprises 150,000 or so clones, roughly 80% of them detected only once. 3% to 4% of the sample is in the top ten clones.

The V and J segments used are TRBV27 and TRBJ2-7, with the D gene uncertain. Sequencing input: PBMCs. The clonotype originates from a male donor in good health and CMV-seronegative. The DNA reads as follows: TGTGCCAGCAGTCTCCCGGGCGAGCAGTACTTC. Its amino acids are CASSLPGEQYF.